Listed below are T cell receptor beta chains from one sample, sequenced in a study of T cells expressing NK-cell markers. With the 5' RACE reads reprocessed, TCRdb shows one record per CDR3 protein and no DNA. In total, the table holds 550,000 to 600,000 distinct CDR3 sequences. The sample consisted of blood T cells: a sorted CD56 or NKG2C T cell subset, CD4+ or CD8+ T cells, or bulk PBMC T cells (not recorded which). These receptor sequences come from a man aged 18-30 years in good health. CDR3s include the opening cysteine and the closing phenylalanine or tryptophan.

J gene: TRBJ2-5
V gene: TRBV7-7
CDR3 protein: CASSLSQQETQYF

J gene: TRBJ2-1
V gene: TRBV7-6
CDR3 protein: CASSLAGRGSGRSNEQFF

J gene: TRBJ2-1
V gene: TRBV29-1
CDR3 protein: CSVGGFSYNEQFF

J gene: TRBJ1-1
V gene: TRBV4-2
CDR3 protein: CASSQGGKGTEAFF

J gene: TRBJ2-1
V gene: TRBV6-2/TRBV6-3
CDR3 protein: CASSYSSSGSNRDEQFF

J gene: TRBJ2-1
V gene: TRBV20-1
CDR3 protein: CSARGLAASPPNEQFF

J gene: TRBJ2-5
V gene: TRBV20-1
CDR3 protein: CSARVSDGGEGAGETQYF

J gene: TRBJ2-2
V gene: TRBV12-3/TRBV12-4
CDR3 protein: CASSPSTGELFF

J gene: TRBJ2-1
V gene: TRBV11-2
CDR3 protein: CASSLGRKGGRKGDEQFF

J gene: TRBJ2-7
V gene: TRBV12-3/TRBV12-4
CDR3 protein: CASSLRQGAREQYF

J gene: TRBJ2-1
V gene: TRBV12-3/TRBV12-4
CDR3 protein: CAGKTSLHNEQFF

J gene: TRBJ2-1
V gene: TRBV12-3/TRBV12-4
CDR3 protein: CASSARSGRNEQFF

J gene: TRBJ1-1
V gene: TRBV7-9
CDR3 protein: CASENFRKTEAFF

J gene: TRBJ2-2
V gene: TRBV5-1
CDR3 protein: CASSQDLALAGNTGELFF

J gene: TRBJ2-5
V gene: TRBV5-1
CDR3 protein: CASRSLAENQETQYF

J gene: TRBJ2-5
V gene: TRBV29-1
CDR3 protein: CSVVTRFKETQYF

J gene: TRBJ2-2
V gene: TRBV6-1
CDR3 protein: CASSEPGQGATGELFF

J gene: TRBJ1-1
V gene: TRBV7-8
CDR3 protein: CASSVEGARTEAFF

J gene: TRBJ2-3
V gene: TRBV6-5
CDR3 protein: CASAGTADTQYF

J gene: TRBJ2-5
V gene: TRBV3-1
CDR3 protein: CASSQDQGSLETQYF

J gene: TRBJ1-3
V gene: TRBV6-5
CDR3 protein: CASSYSPGAGNTIYF

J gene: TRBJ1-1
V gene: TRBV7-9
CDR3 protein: CASWPGGGEAFF

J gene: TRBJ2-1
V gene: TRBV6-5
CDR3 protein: CASSYGDSPYNEQFF

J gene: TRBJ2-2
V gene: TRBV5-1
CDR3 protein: CASSLGPGLAGVAGELFF

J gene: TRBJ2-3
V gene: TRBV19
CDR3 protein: CASSPHLAGDTQYF

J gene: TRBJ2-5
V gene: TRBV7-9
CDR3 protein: CASGRAWETQYF

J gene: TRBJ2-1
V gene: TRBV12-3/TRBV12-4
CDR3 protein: CASGTAPDEQFF

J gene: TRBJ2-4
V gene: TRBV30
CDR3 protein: CAWRSGVGVDIQYF

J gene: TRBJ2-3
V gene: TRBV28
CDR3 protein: CASSSTRLAGGSTDTQYF

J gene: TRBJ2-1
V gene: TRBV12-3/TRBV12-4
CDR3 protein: CASSERGHYNEQFF

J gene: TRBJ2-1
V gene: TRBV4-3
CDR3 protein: CASSQDTAPSSYNEQFF

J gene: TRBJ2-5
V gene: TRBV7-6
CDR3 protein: CASSPRGGDQETQYF

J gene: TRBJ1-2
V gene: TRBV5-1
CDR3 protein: CASSLGQQMDGYTF

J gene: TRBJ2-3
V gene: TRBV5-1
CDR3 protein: CASSLSLAMRTDTQYF

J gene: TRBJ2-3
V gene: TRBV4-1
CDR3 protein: CASSQEVTWGDTQYF

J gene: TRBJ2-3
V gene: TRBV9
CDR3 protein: CASSGRTADTQYF

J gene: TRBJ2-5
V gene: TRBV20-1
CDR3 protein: CSARVDRGGETQYF

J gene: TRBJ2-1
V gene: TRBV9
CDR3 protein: CASSVETPSDQQFF

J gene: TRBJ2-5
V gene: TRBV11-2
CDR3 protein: CASSEAGGTQYF

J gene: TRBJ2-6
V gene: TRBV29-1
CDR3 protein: CSVARTGENNVLTF

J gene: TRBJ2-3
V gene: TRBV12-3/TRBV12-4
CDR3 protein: CASSFLSVDSVDTQYF

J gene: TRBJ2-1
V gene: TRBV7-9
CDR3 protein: CASSARQGGSIEQFF

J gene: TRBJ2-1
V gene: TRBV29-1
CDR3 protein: CSGTGDAYNEQFF

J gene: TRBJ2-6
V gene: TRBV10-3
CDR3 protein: CAISEGTTSGANVLTF

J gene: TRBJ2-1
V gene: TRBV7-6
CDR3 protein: CASSPGQGAGDEQFF

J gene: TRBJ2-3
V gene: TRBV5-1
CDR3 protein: CASSVDGLGDTQYF

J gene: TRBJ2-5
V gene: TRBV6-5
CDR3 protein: CASSYGDRRGTQYF

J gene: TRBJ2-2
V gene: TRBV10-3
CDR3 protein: CAIPRTASTGELFF

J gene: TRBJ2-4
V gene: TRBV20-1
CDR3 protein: CSTDRGITKNIQYF

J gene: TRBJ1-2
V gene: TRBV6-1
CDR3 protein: CASRDPGQSANYGYTF

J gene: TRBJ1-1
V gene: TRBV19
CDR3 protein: CASSTNRGLNTEAFF

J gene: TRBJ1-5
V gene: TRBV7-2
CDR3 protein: CASSLEVAATQPQHF

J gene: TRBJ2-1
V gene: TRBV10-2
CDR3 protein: CASSETSGIQADEQFF

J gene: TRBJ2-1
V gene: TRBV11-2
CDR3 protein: CASSLYPSLAGYAAYNEQFF

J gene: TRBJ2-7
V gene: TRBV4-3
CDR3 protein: CASSQVHGLYEQYF

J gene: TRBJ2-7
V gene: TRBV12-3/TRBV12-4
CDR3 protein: CASSQSRRTDISTYEQYF

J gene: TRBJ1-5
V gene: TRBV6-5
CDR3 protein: CASSPRGRGFNQPQHF

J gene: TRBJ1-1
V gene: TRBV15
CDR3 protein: CATSREVTGKAFF

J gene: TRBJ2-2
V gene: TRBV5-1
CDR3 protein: CASSLAATGELFF